The 9 T cell receptor beta chains given below trace back to one sample, sequenced in a study of cytomegalovirus exposure and HLA in healthy donors. Amplification used 60 Vbeta primers and 13 Jbeta primers. Produced via immunoSEQ multiplex PCR; TCRdb's table is partial and in-frame only. The sample has some 200,000 clones, roughly 73% seen once; the top ten hold approximately 1.8%. The material sequenced was PBMCs. The source of these receptors is a woman in her 30s in good health and CMV-seronegative.

This chain uses TRBV5-6 with TRBJ2-1; the D gene is possibly TRBD1 (6 bases). CDR1 and CDR2 (germline): SGHDT, YYEEEE. Trimming pared 4 bases from V and 8 bases from J, leaving 19 bases between. The CDR3 is 15 residues long. This chain's CDR3 is CASSLPPQGFYEQFF. The DNA for the CDR3 is TGTGCCAGCAGCCTTCCCCCACAGGGCTTCTATGAGCAGTTCTTC.

V gene TRBV5-1 combines with J gene TRBJ2-7; D is possibly TRBD1 (5 bases). The V gene lost 0 bases and the J gene lost 0 bases, with 7 bases spanning the gap. CDR3 length equals 14 residues. CDR1 is SGHRS and CDR2 is YFSETQ in the germline V gene. CDR3 nucleotide sequence: TGCGCCAGCAGCTTGGCCAGGGACTCCTACGAGCAGTACTTC. It codes for CASSLARDSYEQYF.

This clone came up once. The chain recombines TRBV5-4 with TRBJ2-1; 9 nucleotides match TRBD2. V lost 0 bases and J lost 4; bases outside the gene matches: 2. The CDR3 sequence is 15 residues long. Germline V gene sequence: CDR1 SGHNT, CDR2 YYREEE (reference sequence). This chain's CDR3 is CASSLVAGGYNEQFF. DNA for the CDR3: TGTGCCAGCAGCTTGGTTGCGGGAGGGTACAATGAGCAGTTCTTC. The complete variable domain, with remaining parts taken from reference TRBV5-4 and TRBJ2-1, reads ETGVTQSPTHLIKTRGQQVTLRCSSQSGHNTVSWYQQALGQGPQFIFQYYREEENGRGNFPPRFSGLQFPNYSSELNVNALELDDSALYLCASSLVAGGYNEQFFGPGTRLTVL.

V is TRBV5-4 and J is TRBJ2-3, with a tentative D call TRBD1 (6 bases). In germline, CDR1 is SGHNT, CDR2 YYREEE (reference sequence). Between the trimmed V and J ends, which lost 4 bases and 3 bases, there was a span of 15 bases. This CDR3 is built from 15 residues. The DNA for the CDR3 is TGTGCCAGCAGCCGCGGCAGGGGCAGAACAGATACGCAGTATTTT. Protein: CASSRGRGRTDTQYF.

The chain recombines TRBV1 with TRBJ1-1; no check of the table's D call, TRBD1, against the DNA was made. TRBV1 is described as a pseudogene. The length of the CDR3 is 16 residues. The CDR3 DNA is TGCACCAGCAGCCAAGATGAGGGCAGGGGGCGAACTGAAGCTTTCTTT. This encodes CTSSQDEGRGRTEAFF.

The V and J genes are TRBV7-3 and TRBJ1-1; possible D gene TRBD1, 5 bases. The CDR3 consists of 13 residues. The germline V and J ends were trimmed by 6 bases and 0 bases, with 8 bases remaining between them. Germline V CDR1 and CDR2: SGHTA, FQGTGA. The CDR3 loop is CASRQDMNTEAFF. Here the CDR3 DNA reads TGTGCCAGCAGACAGGACATGAACACTGAAGCTTTCTTT.

The CDR3 nucleotides read TGTGCCAGCAGCTTATGGAGGTCCATAGAGCAGTTCTTC. It encodes CASSLWRSIEQFF. The rearrangement uses TRBV11-2 and TRBJ2-1; D may be TRBD2 (5 bases). The V gene's germline CDR1 is SGHAT and CDR2 FQNNGV. This CDR3 spans 13 amino acids. V dropped 2 bases and J dropped 10 bases, with 12 bases sitting between them.

V gene TRBV11-2 combines with J gene TRBJ1-3; D is unclear. This CDR3 region has 13 residues. Germline V lookup: CDR1 SGHAT, CDR2 FQNNGV. The germline V and J ends were trimmed by 5 bases and 4 bases, with 9 bases remaining between them. The CDR3 region has the DNA TGTGCCAGCAGCCAAGAGGCGGGAAACACCATATATTTT. Translated, it gives CASSQEAGNTIYF.

CDR3 loop: CASSRGQELPLNTEAFF. The CDR3 nucleotides are TGCGCCAGCAGCCGTGGACAGGAGCTCCCCCTGAACACTGAAGCTTTCTTT. This chain links TRBV4-1 with TRBJ1-1, with TRBD1 matching 7 bases. CDR3 size: 17 residues. V trimming: 4 bases; J trimming: 0 bases; junction bases outside the gene matches: 11. Germline-derived CDR1 and CDR2 are MGHRA and YSYEKL.